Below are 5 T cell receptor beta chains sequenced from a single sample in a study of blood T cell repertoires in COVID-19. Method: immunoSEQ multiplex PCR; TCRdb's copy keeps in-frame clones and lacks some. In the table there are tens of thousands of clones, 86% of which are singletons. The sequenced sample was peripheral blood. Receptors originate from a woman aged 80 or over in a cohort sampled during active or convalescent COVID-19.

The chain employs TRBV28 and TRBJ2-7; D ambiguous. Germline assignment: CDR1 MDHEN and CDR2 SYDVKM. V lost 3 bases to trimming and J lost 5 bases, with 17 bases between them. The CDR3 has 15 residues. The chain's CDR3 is CASSFAQTIGDEQYF. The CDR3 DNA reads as TGTGCCAGCAGTTTCGCCCAGACAATCGGCGACGAGCAGTACTTC.

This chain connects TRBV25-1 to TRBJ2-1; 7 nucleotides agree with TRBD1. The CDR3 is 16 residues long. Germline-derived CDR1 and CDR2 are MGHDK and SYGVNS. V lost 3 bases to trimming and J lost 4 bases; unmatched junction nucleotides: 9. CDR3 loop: CASSDPPGQRYNEQFF. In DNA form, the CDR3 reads TGTGCCAGCAGTGACCCGCCGGGACAGCGTTACAATGAGCAGTTCTTC.

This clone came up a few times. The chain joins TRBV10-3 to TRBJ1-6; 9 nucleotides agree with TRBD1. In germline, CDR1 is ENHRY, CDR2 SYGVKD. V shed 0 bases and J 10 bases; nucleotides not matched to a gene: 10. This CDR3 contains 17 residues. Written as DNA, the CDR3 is TGTGCCATCAGTGAGTCCGGACAGGGGTTGAAGGGATCACCCCTCCACTTT. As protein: CAISESGQGLKGSPLHF.

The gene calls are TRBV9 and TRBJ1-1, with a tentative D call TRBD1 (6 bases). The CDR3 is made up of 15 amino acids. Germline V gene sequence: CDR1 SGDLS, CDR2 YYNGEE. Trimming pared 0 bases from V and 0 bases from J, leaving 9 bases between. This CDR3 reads CASSVGGGMNTEAFF. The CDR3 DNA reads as TGTGCCAGCAGCGTAGGCGGGGGCATGAACACTGAAGCTTTCTTT.

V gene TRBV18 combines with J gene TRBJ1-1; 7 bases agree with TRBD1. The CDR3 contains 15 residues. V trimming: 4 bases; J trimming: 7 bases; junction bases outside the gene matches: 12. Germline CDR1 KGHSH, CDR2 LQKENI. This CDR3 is CASSRDTGQLNEAFF. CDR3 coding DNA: TGTGCCAGCTCACGAGATACGGGACAGTTGAATGAAGCTTTCTTT.